This record looks at one TCR beta chain sequence and its context. Its antigen remains unknown. The repertoire was sequenced with immunoSEQ multiplex PCR; TCRdb's copy has only in-frame clones and lacks some. The table shows 70,000 to 75,000 clones, with roughly nine tenths occurring only once. Excluded were patients having autoimmune disease history or systemic immunosuppression. The source of the sample is a study of OX40 agonist ivuxolimab in advanced cancers. V gave up 5 bases and J gave up 0 bases, with 11 bases separating them. The CDR3 consists of 15 residues. The germline CDR1 and CDR2 sequences are ENHRY and SYGVKD. Study-wide findings and caveats: The study found that CD8+ T cells averaged more expanded clones than CD4+. Antigen targets of the expanded peripheral T cells went undetermined.

This chain connects TRBV10-3 to TRBJ1-3; D uncertain. The sample consisted of CD4+ or CD8+ T cells sorted from blood, taken in a trial of the OX40 agonist ivuxolimab. This clonotype originated in an adult with an advanced solid tumor such as melanoma, head and neck, liver or kidney cancer. The CDR3 loop reads CAISPDSSSGNTIYF. As DNA, the CDR3 is TGTGCCATCAGTCCGGATTCGAGCTCTGGAAACACCATATATTTT.